The present TCR beta chain was sequenced within a study of blood T cell repertoires in COVID-19. TCRdb keeps only in-frame clones here, not all; method: immunoSEQ multiplex PCR. The repertoire holds roughly 250,000 clones, with about 86% as singletons. The CDR3 loop spans 14 amino acids. The V end lost 0 bases, the J end lost 3 bases, and 10 bases lay between the germline ends. CDR1 and CDR2 (germline): SGDLS, YYNGEE. The source of this sequence is a woman in her 30s with COVID-19, enrolled during active disease. Sequenced: peripheral blood. The gene calls are TRBV9 and TRBJ2-7; D perhaps matches TRBD1 (6 bases). CDR3 loop: CASSVGVGGYEQYF. The CDR3 DNA follows: TGTGCCAGCAGCGTAGGTGTAGGGGGCTACGAGCAGTACTTC.